The rows below give T cell receptor beta chains drawn from one sample of a study of T-cell memory formation after mild COVID-19. TCRdb redid the calling of the 5' RACE reads with MiXCR, one entry per CDR3 protein. The sample contains about 30,000 distinct CDR3 sequences, more than 10% of which appear only once. The sequenced sample was PBMCs or a T cell subset sorted from them (not recorded which). These TCRs come from an adult woman who had mild COVID-19 (a few samples of this study predate the infection). Cell type and time point are not known. The conserved cysteine and the conserved F or W are not part of the CDR3 here. A D gene is named only where the DNA matches it firmly. Expanded clones are given a class, and other clones once, few, many or no size at all.

>TRBJ2-3|TRBV2|.|TRBD2
ASSELADSTDTQY
>TRBJ2-7|TRBV3-1|many|.
ASSRGRVYGGGSYEQY
>TRBJ2-7|TRBV7-6|many|TRBD1
ASSPGQGVPMYEQY
>TRBJ2-3|TRBV4-3|many|TRBD2
ASSQDFIPSGRVTTAKRTQY
>TRBJ2-1|TRBV9|many|.
ASSVAGYNEQF
>TRBJ2-5|TRBV29-1|many|TRBD2
SVAPTSGETQY
>TRBJ2-3|TRBV7-9|.|TRBD2
ASSYGGDTQY
>TRBJ2-1|TRBV9|many|TRBD2
ASSVARLAANEQF
>TRBJ1-2|TRBV14|few|.
ASSPPDRMGRYT
>TRBJ1-6|TRBV6-5|.|.
ASNAWRDSPLH
>TRBJ2-5|TRBV7-2|many|TRBD2
ASSLLPGTSGIETQY
>TRBJ2-3|TRBV20-1|many|.
SASTSSSSDTQY
>TRBJ2-5|TRBV12-3/TRBV12-4|many|.
ASSPGGMYQETQY
>TRBJ2-5|TRBV5-1|many|TRBD2
ASQLAAQETQY
>TRBJ2-5|TRBV10-3|many|TRBD1
AISGTGLQETQY
>TRBJ1-6|TRBV30|many|.
AWSLAWGRLSRNSPLH
>TRBJ2-1|TRBV12-3/TRBV12-4|many|.
ASSWGASYNEQF
>TRBJ2-3|TRBV7-2|many|.
ASSLDRASGY
>TRBJ2-7|TRBV27|many|TRBD1
ASRGTGYDEQY
>TRBJ1-4|TRBV9|many|.
ASSVGGPNEKLF
>TRBJ2-1|TRBV5-6|many|.
ASSPSGTPYNEQF
>TRBJ1-2|TRBV29-1|many|.
SVKGSSLSGYT
>TRBJ2-2|TRBV7-9|.|TRBD2
ATPGLAGLETGELF
>TRBJ2-1|TRBV7-9|many|TRBD2
ASREGIAGIYNEQF
>TRBJ2-7|TRBV4-1|many|.
ASSQGLYRTSYEQY
>TRBJ2-7|TRBV20-1|few|TRBD2
SAPKREGRSYEQY
>TRBJ2-3|TRBV18|many|.
ASSPSSLGDTQY
>TRBJ2-7|TRBV10-3|many|TRBD1
AIRAGTGAREQY
>TRBJ2-1|TRBV7-6|many|.
ASSLDDYNEQF
>TRBJ2-5|TRBV6-5|many|.
ASGQETQY
>TRBJ2-7|TRBV20-1|.|TRBD2
SAREERDYEQY
>TRBJ2-6|TRBV5-1|many|TRBD1
ASSTRTGAGANVLT
>TRBJ2-3|TRBV19|medium-sized|TRBD2
ASSLGRESDTQY
>TRBJ1-5|TRBV5-6|many|.
ASSRGTGYSNQPQH
>TRBJ2-1|TRBV29-1|many|.
SVSPRTPTNEQF
>TRBJ1-1|TRBV4-1|few|.
ASSQDSRMMNTEAF
>TRBJ1-6|TRBV12-3/TRBV12-4|many|TRBD1
ASRGDRENSPLH
>TRBJ1-2|TRBV5-1|many|.
ASSPGPPTPSYGYT
>TRBJ1-5|TRBV7-2|many|.
ASSLGVDRYSNQPQH
>TRBJ2-5|TRBV2|many|.
ASSHRPKETQY
>TRBJ2-2|TRBV30|many|.
AWKSWEDGGELF
>TRBJ2-1|TRBV7-3|many|TRBD2
ASSSSAGVRNEQF
>TRBJ1-2|TRBV7-3|many|TRBD1
ASSLSGTDNYGYT
>TRBJ2-3|TRBV18|many|.
ASSPYTGRSTDTQY
>TRBJ1-1|TRBV5-1|many|TRBD1
ASSLEQGATEAF
>TRBJ2-7|TRBV7-6|many|TRBD1
ASSPGGGSYEQY
>TRBJ1-1|TRBV4-3|few|TRBD1
ASSPKGVGGNTEAF
>TRBJ1-3|TRBV5-6|few|TRBD1
ASSYRGLSSGNTIY
>TRBJ2-7|TRBV4-1|many|.
ASSQDPGLPYEQY
>TRBJ2-3|TRBV24-1|many|.
ATGDDFTDTQY
>TRBJ1-2|TRBV12-3/TRBV12-4|many|TRBD1
AITALGQGAYYGYT
>TRBJ1-1|TRBV27|.|TRBD1
TSLRRGTEASMNTEAF
>TRBJ2-7|TRBV4-2|medium-sized|TRBD1
ASSQKEGTGAHEQY
>TRBJ2-5|TRBV7-3|many|.
ASSLGQAETQY
>TRBJ2-7|TRBV3-1|many|.
ASSPRDSLGQY